Below, 9 T cell receptor beta chains from the same sample are listed, as sequenced in a study of T cells after yellow fever vaccination. TCRdb called the 5' RACE reads again in MiXCR, with one record for every CDR3 protein. Of 60,000 to 85,000 distinct CDR3 sequences in the sample, more than 6.5% were seen once. Sequencing was performed on CD8+ T cells sorted from PBMCs, taken roughly 46 days after the first yellow fever vaccination. Source of these receptors: a man aged 18 to 30 who received the YFV17D yellow fever vaccine.

With regard to this clonotype: A much larger clonotype is one base distant, so this may be a read error. V gene TRBV3-1 combines with J gene TRBJ1-1; D ambiguous. Germline V lookup: CDR1 LGHDT, CDR2 YNNKEL (reference sequence). The CDR3 contains 15 residues. Trimming pared 4 bases from V and 1 base from J, leaving 13 bases between. The CDR3 is CASSPEGSGNTEAFF. CDR3 coding DNA: TGTGCCAGCAGCCCAGAAGGGTCAGGGAACACTGAAGCTTTCTTT.

This clonotype was found a few times. The genes are TRBV7-9 and TRBJ2-1; 8 bases align to TRBD2. The CDR3 has 16 amino acids. V dropped 4 bases and J dropped 4; count of bases not matched to a gene: 9. CDR1 is SEHNR, CDR2 FQNEAQ, per germline (reference sequence). The CDR3 here is CASSSYTRGGYNEQFF. The CDR3 DNA follows: TGTGCCAGCAGCTCCTACACTCGGGGGGGGTACAATGAGCAGTTCTTC.

This clonotype was counted only a few times. The chain couples TRBV5-8 to TRBJ2-3, with 8 bases matching TRBD2. Unmatched junction bases numbered 10, after V lost 3 bases and J lost 1 base. Germline V gives CDR1 SGHTS, CDR2 YDEGEE. CDR3 length equals 17 residues. The CDR3 DNA follows: TGTGCCAGCAGCTCCTCGGGAGGGCCCGAACGCACAGATACGCAGTATTTT. Translation: CASSSSGGPERTDTQYF. Drawing the rest from reference TRBV5-8 and TRBJ2-3, the complete variable domain is EAGVTQSPTHLIKTRGQQATLRCSPISGHTSVYWYQQALGLGLQFLLWYDEGEERNRGNFPPRFSGRQFPNYSSELNVNALELEDSALYLCASSSSGGPERTDTQYFGPGTRLTVL.

The J gene is TRBJ2-7, the V gene TRBV19, with 11 bases identical to TRBD2. Germline values: CDR1 LNHDA, CDR2 SQIVND (reference sequence). The CDR3 spans 16 residues. V was pared by 3 bases and J by 5 bases, with 9 bases of the junction left unmatched. The CDR3 nucleotides are TGTGCCAGTAGTATCGCTAGCGGGGGGTTACCCGACGAGCAGTACTTC. Protein product: CASSIASGGLPDEQYF.

This clonotype was counted many times. In DNA, the CDR3 is TGTGCCAGCAGTCCCGACACGTACAATGAGCAGTTCTTC. The encoded protein is CASSPDTYNEQFF. V is TRBV7-6 and J is TRBJ2-1; D is unresolved. V lost 6 bases and J lost 4, with 10 bases in between. The CDR3 is 13 residues long. Germline V gene sequence: CDR1 SGHVS, CDR2 FNYEAQ.

CDR3 DNA sequence: TGTGCCAGCAGAGTCGGTTCAGGGGGCCACAATGAAAAACTGTTTTTT. It encodes CASRVGSGGHNEKLFF. This chain joins TRBV6-5 and TRBJ1-4; 8 bases fit TRBD1. V lost 6 bases, J lost 5 bases, and 11 bases stayed unmatched. The CDR3 covers 16 residues. Germline CDR1 and CDR2: MNHEY and SVGAGI.

This clonotype was observed at least ten times. This rearrangement joins TRBV12-3 or TRBV12-4 to TRBJ2-3; D tentatively fits TRBD1 or TRBD2 (5 bases each). This CDR3 contains 13 residues. V was trimmed by 3 bases and J by 2 bases, leaving 6 bases between them. The CDR3, as DNA: TGTGCCAGCAGTTTGGGGGTCACAGATACGCAGTATTTT. It specifies CASSLGVTDTQYF.

This clonotype occurred many times. The J gene is TRBJ1-5, the V gene TRBV7-9; maybe TRBD1 (5 bases). Looked up from germline, CDR1 is SEHNR and CDR2 is FQNEAQ (reference sequence). The CDR3 totals 14 residues. V gave up 3 bases and J gave up 7 bases, with 13 bases separating them. CDR3 nucleotides: TGTGCCAGCAGCTTTTCGACGGGGGAACAGCCCCAGCATTTT. Its protein product is CASSFSTGEQPQHF.

This clonotype was counted at least ten times. The chain combines TRBV4-1 with TRBJ2-1; maybe TRBD1 (6 bases). Germline V gives CDR1 MGHRA, CDR2 YSYEKL. This CDR3 region has 15 residues. The germline V and J ends were trimmed by 4 bases and 1 base, with 11 bases remaining between them. The CDR3 bases are TGCGCCAGCAGCCCATTGACAGGATCCTACAATGAGCAGTTCTTC. Residues: CASSPLTGSYNEQFF.